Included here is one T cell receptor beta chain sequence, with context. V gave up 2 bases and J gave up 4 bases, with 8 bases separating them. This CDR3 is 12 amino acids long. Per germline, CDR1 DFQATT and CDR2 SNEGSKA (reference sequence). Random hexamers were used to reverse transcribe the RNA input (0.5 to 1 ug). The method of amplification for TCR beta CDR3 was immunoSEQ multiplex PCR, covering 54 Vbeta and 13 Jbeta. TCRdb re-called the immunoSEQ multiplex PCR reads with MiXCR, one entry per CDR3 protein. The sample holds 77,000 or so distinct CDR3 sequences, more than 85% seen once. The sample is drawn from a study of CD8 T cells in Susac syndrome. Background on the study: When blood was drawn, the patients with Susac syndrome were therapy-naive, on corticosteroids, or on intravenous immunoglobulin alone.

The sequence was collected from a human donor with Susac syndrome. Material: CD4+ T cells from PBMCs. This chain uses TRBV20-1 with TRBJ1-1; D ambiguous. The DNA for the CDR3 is TGCAGTGCTAGACTCTATAGCACTGAAGCTTTCTTT. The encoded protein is CSARLYSTEAFF.